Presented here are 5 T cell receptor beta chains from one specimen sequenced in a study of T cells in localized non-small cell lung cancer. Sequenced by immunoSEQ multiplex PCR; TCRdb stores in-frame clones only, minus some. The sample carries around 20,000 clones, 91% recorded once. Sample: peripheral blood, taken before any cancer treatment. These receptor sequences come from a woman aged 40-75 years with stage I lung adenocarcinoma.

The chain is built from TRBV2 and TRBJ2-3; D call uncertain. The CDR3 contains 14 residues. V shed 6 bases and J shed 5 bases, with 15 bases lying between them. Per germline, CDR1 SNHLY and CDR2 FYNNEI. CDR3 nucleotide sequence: TGTGCCAGCAGGGGCAGCGCCCGCGGAGATACGCAGTATTTT. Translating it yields CASRGSARGDTQYF. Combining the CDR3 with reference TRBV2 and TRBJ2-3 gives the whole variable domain EPEVTQTPSHQVTQMGQEVILRCVPISNHLYFYWYRQILGQKVEFLVSFYNNEISEKSEIFDDQFSVERPDGSNFTLKIRSTKLEDSAMYFCASRGSARGDTQYFGPGTRLTVL.

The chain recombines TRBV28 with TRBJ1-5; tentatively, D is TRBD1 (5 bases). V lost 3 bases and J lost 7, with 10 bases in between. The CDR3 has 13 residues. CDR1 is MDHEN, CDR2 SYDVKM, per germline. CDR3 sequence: CASSLDIVQPQHF. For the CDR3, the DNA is TGTGCCAGCAGTTTGGACATTGTACAGCCCCAGCATTTT.

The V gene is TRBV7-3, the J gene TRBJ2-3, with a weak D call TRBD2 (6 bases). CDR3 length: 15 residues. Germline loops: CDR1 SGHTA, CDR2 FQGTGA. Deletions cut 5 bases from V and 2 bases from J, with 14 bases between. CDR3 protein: CASSRYGGPTDTQYF. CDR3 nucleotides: TGTGCCAGCAGCCGCTACGGGGGTCCCACAGATACGCAGTATTTT.

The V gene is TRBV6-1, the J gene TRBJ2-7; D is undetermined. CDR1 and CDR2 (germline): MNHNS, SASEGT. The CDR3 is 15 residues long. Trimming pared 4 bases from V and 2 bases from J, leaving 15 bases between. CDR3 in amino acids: CASSVPYTLTYEQYF. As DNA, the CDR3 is TGTGCCAGCAGTGTCCCCTACACATTAACCTACGAGCAGTACTTC.

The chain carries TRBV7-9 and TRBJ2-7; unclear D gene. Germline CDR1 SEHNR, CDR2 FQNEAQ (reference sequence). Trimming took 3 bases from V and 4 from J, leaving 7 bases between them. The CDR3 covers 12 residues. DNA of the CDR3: TGTGCCAGCAGCTTTGAGCAATACGAGCAGTACTTC. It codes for CASSFEQYEQYF.